This T cell receptor beta chain came from a study of CD8 T cells in ankylosing spondylitis. Study observations and caveats: In reactive arthritis synovial fluid and blood, some motif variants had been reported before. Clones linked with disease were CD8+ and fairly uncommon in the peripheral blood. Reportedly, disease-linked clones are significantly enriched in ankylosing spondylitis patients' matched synovial fluid.

The TCR beta libraries were generated through quantitative 5'-RACE incorporating molecular barcodes. TCRdb analysed the 5' RACE reads with MiXCR anew, one entry per CDR3 protein. The profile shows some 240,000 distinct CDR3 sequences, roughly a quarter of them singletons. A remark on this clonotype: Antigen: not known. This may be a read error: a much more frequent sequence differs by one nucleotide.

The CDR3 has 14 amino acids. CDR1 and CDR2 (germline): DFQATT, SNEGSKA (reference sequence). Deletions cut 8 bases from V and 6 bases from J, with 20 bases between. Sample: blood, either unsorted or a sorted T cell fraction (not recorded which). This TCR derives from a male donor with ankylosing spondylitis or in good health (not recorded which). The chain has TRBV20-1 and TRBJ2-1, with D maybe TRBD2 (6 bases). The CDR3 sequence: CSSAPGLQVNEQFF. CDR3 DNA: TGCAGTTCAGCACCGGGACTTCAGGTCAATGAGCAGTTCTTC.